The present T cell receptor beta chain was sequenced within a study of persistence of HIV-infected CD4 T cells. In the case of this clone: Its antigen remains unidentified.

The immunoSEQ assay was version 4, run in survey mode. TCRdb's table, derived via immunoSEQ multiplex PCR, lists solely in-frame clones and lacks some. The sample yields about 46,000 clones, just under 90% seen once. CDR3 length: 12 amino acids. V lost 6 bases to trimming and J lost 6 bases; unmatched junction nucleotides: 6. Germline V gene sequence: CDR1 SQVTM, CDR2 ANQGSEA. Nonspecific anti-CD3/anti-CD28 bead stimulation represents the broad CD4+ T cell repertoire. Sorting of responding CD4+ T cells relied on upregulated CD40 ligand together with CD69. This sequence was found in an adult woman with HIV who was CMV-seropositive. The specimen was CD4+ T cells sorted from PBMCs after roughly 18-hour stimulation, collected from a patient who received antiretroviral therapy. The V and J genes are TRBV29-1 and TRBJ1-1, with 8 bases fitting TRBD1. The CDR3 here is CSVRTGSPEAFF. CDR3 sequence (DNA): TGCAGCGTGAGGACAGGGAGTCCTGAAGCTTTCTTT.